These T cell receptor beta chains were read from a single sample in a study of CD8+ T cells in alopecia areata. Clones were read by immunoSEQ multiplex PCR, and TCRdb kept only the in-frame ones, dropping some. This table has 120,000 or so clones, approximately 60% appearing once. Sequenced here: CD4+ T cells sorted from blood, sampled at week 4, from a patient treated with tofacitinib. Receptors originate from a human donor with alopecia areata. The CDR3 runs from the conserved cysteine through the conserved F or W. D genes are given only for firm matches. The size entry is marked missing in some rows and otherwise reads once, few, many or a size class.

>TRBJ2-5|few|TRBV5-4|TRBD2
CASSYSGLVKGETQYF
TGTGCCAGCAGCTATTCGGGACTAGTAAAGGGAGAGACCCAGTACTTC
>TRBJ2-7|.|TRBV30|TRBD2
CAWSGGLAGTYEQYF
TGTGCCTGGAGTGGGGGACTAGCGGGAACTTATGAGCAGTACTTC
>TRBJ1-1|.|TRBV5-4|.
CASSLARGAEAFF
TGTGCCAGCAGCCTTGCCCGGGGCGCTGAAGCTTTCTTT
>TRBJ2-3|.|TRBV4-1|.
CASSQDSTDTQYF
TGCGCCAGCAGCCAAGATTCGACAGATACGCAGTATTTT
>TRBJ1-1|.|TRBV25-1|.
CASGGGATEAFF
TGTGCCAGTGGCGGGGGGGCCACTGAAGCTTTCTTT
>TRBJ1-1|.|TRBV5-1|.
CASSEGDTEAFF
TGCGCCAGCAGCGAGGGGGACACTGAAGCTTTCTTT
>TRBJ1-5|.|TRBV6-6|TRBD1
CASSQDRERPQHF
TGTGCCAGCAGTCAGGACAGGGAGCGACCCCAGCATTTT
>TRBJ1-5|.|TRBV25-1|.
CASSESADSNQPQHF
TGTGCCAGCAGTGAATCGGCAGATAGCAATCAGCCCCAGCATTTT
>TRBJ1-1|.|TRBV29-1|TRBD1
CSAGYRGRTEAFF
TGCAGCGCCGGATACAGGGGACGGACTGAAGCTTTCTTT
>TRBJ2-5|once|TRBV11-1|.
CASSRDSQETQYF
TGTGCCAGCAGCCGAGACAGTCAAGAGACCCAGTACTTC
>TRBJ1-5|.|TRBV30|.
CAWSARGQVNQPQHF
TGTGCCTGGAGTGCACGTGGGCAGGTCAATCAGCCCCAGCATTTT
>TRBJ1-5|once|TRBV27|.
CASSYRVDQPQHF
TGTGCCAGCAGCTACAGGGTGGACCAGCCCCAGCATTTT
>TRBJ2-1|few|TRBV21-1|.
CASSKWVFAPPDNEQFF
TGTGCCAGCAGCAAATGGGTTTTCGCTCCACCAGACAATGAGCAGTTCTTC
>TRBJ1-6|.|TRBV5-1|.
CASSLTRQSSPLHF
TGCGCCAGCAGCTTGACCCGTCAATCTTCACCCCTCCACTTT
>TRBJ2-3|.|TRBV4-2|.
CASSQERNTDTQYF
TGTGCCAGCAGCCAGGAGCGGAACACAGATACGCAGTATTTT
>TRBJ1-4|.|TRBV30|.
CAWSGGSANEKLFF
TGTGCCTGGAGTGGGGGCTCTGCTAATGAAAAACTGTTTTTT
>TRBJ2-7|few|TRBV20-1|TRBD1
CSASIQGARYF
TGCAGTGCTAGCATACAGGGGGCGCGGTACTTC
>TRBJ2-7|.|TRBV5-6|.
CASSLGTELWSYEQYF
TGTGCCAGCAGCTTAGGGACGGAGCTGTGGTCCTACGAGCAGTACTTC
>TRBJ2-2|.|TRBV29-1|TRBD2
CSARRRGGRSTGELFF
TGCAGCGCCCGCCGGCGGGGGGGCCGGAGCACCGGGGAGCTGTTTTTT
>TRBJ1-5|.|TRBV7-8|.
CASSLRSNQPQHF
TGTGCCAGCAGCTTGCGGAGCAATCAGCCCCAGCATTTT
>TRBJ1-2|.|TRBV23-1|TRBD1
CASSQSRTQGHYGYTF
TGCGCCAGCAGTCAATCACGAACACAGGGGCACTATGGCTACACCTTC
>TRBJ1-5|.|TRBV29-1|.
CSVQGTLDQPQHF
TGCAGCGTTCAAGGAACCTTGGATCAGCCCCAGCATTTT
>TRBJ2-3|.|TRBV4-1|.
CASSLQRGSGPTDTQYF
TGCGCCAGCAGCCTACAAAGGGGGTCAGGTCCCACAGATACGCAGTATTTT
>TRBJ1-1|once|TRBV7-9|TRBD1
CASSPDRGRKVGNTEAFF
TGTGCCAGCAGCCCTGACAGGGGGCGTAAAGTAGGGAACACTGAAGCTTTCTTT
>TRBJ1-1|.|TRBV7-8|.
CASGLQYTEAFF
TGTGCCTCGGGACTTCAGTACACTGAAGCTTTCTTT
>TRBJ1-3|.|TRBV11-1|.
CASSFRGMNTIYF
TGTGCCAGCAGCTTTCGGGGGATGAACACCATATATTTT
>TRBJ2-1|few|TRBV2|TRBD2
CASSEEGLAGDNEQFF
TGTGCCAGCAGTGAAGAGGGACTAGCGGGGGACAATGAGCAGTTCTTC